These 17 T cell receptor beta chains were sequenced from one sample in a study of monozygotic twins with cystic fibrosis. The protocol was immunoSEQ multiplex PCR, while the TCRdb copy is restricted to in-frame clones and leaves out a portion. The sample yields some 33,000 clones, just over 90% seen once. The material sequenced was blood. The receptors here all came from a boy younger than 10 with cystic fibrosis.

The V gene is TRBV4-3, the J gene TRBJ2-3, with D possibly TRBD2 on 5 matching bases. Trimming took 4 bases from V and 3 from J, leaving 14 bases between them. The CDR3 is 15 amino acids. Germline V lookup: CDR1 LGHNA, CDR2 YSLEER. CDR3 DNA: TGCGCCAGCAGCCCCCGGGCTAGCCCTACAGATACGCAGTATTTT. The encoded protein is CASSPRASPTDTQYF.

The gene calls are TRBV6-4 and TRBJ2-3; 11 bases map to TRBD2. V lost 6 bases and J lost 5; bases outside the gene matches: 7. The CDR3 has 15 amino acids. Per germline, CDR1 MRHNA and CDR2 SNTAGT. As DNA, the CDR3 is TGTGCCAGCAGGAGGACTAGCGGGTTGAGAGATACGCAGTATTTT. Encoded protein: CASRRTSGLRDTQYF.

V is TRBV7-3 and J is TRBJ2-5; D perhaps matches TRBD1 (5 bases). The V gene lost 1 base and the J gene lost 5 bases, with 11 bases spanning the gap. There are 14 residues in the CDR3. Looked up from germline, CDR1 is SGHTA and CDR2 is FQGTGA. The CDR3 reads CASSLSKDTETQYF. The CDR3, as DNA: TGTGCCAGCAGCTTAAGTAAGGACACTGAGACCCAGTACTTC.

The genes are TRBV4-3 and TRBJ1-2; maybe TRBD1 (5 bases). Trimming pared 5 bases from V and 4 bases from J, leaving 20 bases between. The CDR3 extends over 16 amino acids. CDR1 and CDR2 from the germline V gene are LGHNA and YSLEER. The DNA of the CDR3 is TGCGCCAGCAGCGGTCGGGACTCCCAAAATTTCTATGGCTACACCTTC. Its translation is CASSGRDSQNFYGYTF.

The CDR3 DNA sequence: TGTGCCAGCAGCCAAGGGACAGGCTTTCCCTACGAGCAGTACTTC. Its translation: CASSQGTGFPYEQYF. V usage is TRBV4-2 and J usage is TRBJ2-7; 7 bases line up with TRBD1. The germline CDR1 and CDR2 sequences are LGHNA and YNFKEQ. CDR3 size: 15 residues. The V segment lost 1 base and the J segment 2 bases; nucleotides outside the gene matches: 5.

J is TRBJ1-1 and V is TRBV27, with a weak D call TRBD1 (6 bases). Trimming removed 1 base from V and 4 bases from J, with 7 bases in between. There are 13 residues in the CDR3. Germline assignment: CDR1 MNHEY and CDR2 SMNVEV (reference sequence). In nucleotides, the CDR3 is TGTGCCAGCAGTTTATTGGGGGCCACTGAAGCTTTCTTT. This translates into CASSLLGATEAFF.

The CDR3 is CASSLPGLGGETQYF. CDR3 DNA sequence: TGTGCCAGCAGCTTGCCGGGATTGGGGGGGGAGACCCAGTACTTC. The rearrangement links TRBV7-6 to TRBJ2-5; TRBD2 agrees at 7 bases. The CDR3 length is 15 residues. Germline V gene lookup returns CDR1 SGHVS and CDR2 FNYEAQ. V trimming: 3 bases; J trimming: 5 bases; junction bases outside the gene matches: 9.

The chain combines TRBV9 with TRBJ1-6, with a tentative D call TRBD1 (6 bases). In germline, CDR1 is SGDLS, CDR2 YYNGEE. The CDR3 sequence is 13 residues long. V dropped 0 bases and J dropped 15 bases, with 13 bases sitting between them. The CDR3 sequence is CASSVGWDIDLHF. The CDR3 DNA is TGTGCCAGCAGCGTAGGGTGGGACATCGACCTCCACTTT.

This sequence joins TRBV7-8 and TRBJ1-4; D gene ambiguous. Trimming stripped 5 bases from V and 0 bases from J, with 4 bases between. There are 13 residues in the CDR3. Germline assignment: CDR1 SGHVS and CDR2 FQNEAQ. Here the CDR3 reads CASSTTTNEKLFF. As DNA, the CDR3 is TGTGCCAGCAGCACCACAACTAATGAAAAACTGTTTTTT.

The genes are TRBV9 and TRBJ2-3, with 10 bases matching TRBD2. The trim removed 2 bases at V and 4 bases at J, leaving 10 bases unmatched. Looked up from germline, CDR1 is SGDLS and CDR2 is YYNGEE. The CDR3 has 17 residues. CDR3 protein: CASSVLLAGEFPDTQYF. CDR3 DNA sequence: TGTGCCAGCAGCGTTCTCCTAGCGGGGGAGTTTCCAGATACGCAGTATTTT.

The V and J genes are TRBV11-1 and TRBJ2-6, with D tentatively TRBD2 (6 bases). Germline V gene lookup returns CDR1 SGHAT and CDR2 FQDESV (reference sequence). There are 17 residues in the CDR3. V shed 5 bases and J shed 0 bases, with 14 bases lying between them. Here the CDR3 DNA reads TGTGCCAGCAGCCCCCTAGCGAAGGGCTCTGGGGCCAACGTCCTGACTTTC. It specifies CASSPLAKGSGANVLTF.

The genes are TRBV19 and TRBJ1-6, with 9 bases that match TRBD1. The CDR3 runs 15 residues. The trim removed 6 bases at V and 5 bases at J, leaving 5 bases unmatched. Germline V gene lookup returns CDR1 LNHDA and CDR2 SQIVND (reference sequence). The CDR3 coding sequence is TGTGCCAGTAGGTCCGGGACAGGGCATAATTCACCCCTCCACTTT. It codes for CASRSGTGHNSPLHF.

This clone has a single count. V and J are TRBV4-1 and TRBJ2-1; D remains unclear. Germline CDR1 is MGHRA and CDR2 is YSYEKL. The CDR3 contains 15 residues. Trimming stripped 4 bases from V and 4 bases from J, with 14 bases between. The CDR3 coding sequence is TGCGCCAGCAGCCTGGACCCCCTGGGGTACAATGAGCAGTTCTTC. It yields the protein CASSLDPLGYNEQFF.

The genes are TRBV7-8 and TRBJ1-2; D gene ambiguous. The CDR3 has 17 amino acids. Germline CDR1 SGHVS, CDR2 FQNEAQ. Between the trimmed V and J ends, which lost 3 bases and 4 bases, there was a span of 21 bases. CDR3 sequence: CASSFLASGPGLYGYTF. Written as DNA, the CDR3 is TGTGCCAGCAGCTTTCTTGCATCCGGTCCAGGCCTCTATGGCTACACCTTC.

Here the CDR3 reads CASSLPSGTGGGGYGYTF. The CDR3 DNA reads as TGCGCCAGCAGCTTGCCCTCCGGGACAGGGGGAGGAGGCTATGGCTACACCTTC. This chain links TRBV5-1 with TRBJ1-2; 11 nucleotides agree with TRBD1. V gave up 1 base and J gave up 4 bases; unmatched junction bases: 12. Germline lookup yields CDR1 SGHRS and CDR2 YFSETQ. The CDR3 contains 18 residues.

This sequence joins TRBV5-6 and TRBJ1-1, with TRBD1 identical over 11 bases. Germline V CDR1 and CDR2: SGHDT, YYEEEE. The CDR3 is 17 residues long. V lost 4 bases, J lost 4 bases, and 12 bases stayed unmatched. The CDR3 region is CASSQGGQGAYGTEAFF. The CDR3 DNA follows: TGTGCCAGCAGCCAGGGTGGACAGGGGGCTTATGGCACTGAAGCTTTCTTT.

V and J are TRBV18 and TRBJ1-2; D perhaps matches TRBD1 (5 bases). Germline V CDR1 and CDR2: KGHSH, LQKENI. Trimming left V 2 bases short and J 2 bases short, with 12 bases between. CDR3 length equals 15 residues. The CDR3 nucleotides are TGTGCCAGCTCACCAGGGACGGCCAGGAACTATGGCTACACCTTC. Protein product: CASSPGTARNYGYTF.